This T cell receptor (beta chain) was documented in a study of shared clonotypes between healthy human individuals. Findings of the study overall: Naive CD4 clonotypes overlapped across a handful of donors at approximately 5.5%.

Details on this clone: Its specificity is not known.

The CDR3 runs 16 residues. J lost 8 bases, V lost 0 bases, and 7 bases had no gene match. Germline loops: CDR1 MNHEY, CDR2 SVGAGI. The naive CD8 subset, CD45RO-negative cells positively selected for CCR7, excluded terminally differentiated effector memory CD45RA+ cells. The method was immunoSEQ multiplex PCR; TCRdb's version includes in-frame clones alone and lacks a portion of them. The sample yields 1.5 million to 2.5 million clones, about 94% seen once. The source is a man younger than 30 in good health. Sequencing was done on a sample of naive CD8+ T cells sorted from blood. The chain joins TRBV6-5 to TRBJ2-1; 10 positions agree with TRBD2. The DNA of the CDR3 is TGTGCCAGCAGTTACTCGAGCGGGGGGGCGAATGATGAGCAGTTCTTC. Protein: CASSYSSGGANDEQFF.